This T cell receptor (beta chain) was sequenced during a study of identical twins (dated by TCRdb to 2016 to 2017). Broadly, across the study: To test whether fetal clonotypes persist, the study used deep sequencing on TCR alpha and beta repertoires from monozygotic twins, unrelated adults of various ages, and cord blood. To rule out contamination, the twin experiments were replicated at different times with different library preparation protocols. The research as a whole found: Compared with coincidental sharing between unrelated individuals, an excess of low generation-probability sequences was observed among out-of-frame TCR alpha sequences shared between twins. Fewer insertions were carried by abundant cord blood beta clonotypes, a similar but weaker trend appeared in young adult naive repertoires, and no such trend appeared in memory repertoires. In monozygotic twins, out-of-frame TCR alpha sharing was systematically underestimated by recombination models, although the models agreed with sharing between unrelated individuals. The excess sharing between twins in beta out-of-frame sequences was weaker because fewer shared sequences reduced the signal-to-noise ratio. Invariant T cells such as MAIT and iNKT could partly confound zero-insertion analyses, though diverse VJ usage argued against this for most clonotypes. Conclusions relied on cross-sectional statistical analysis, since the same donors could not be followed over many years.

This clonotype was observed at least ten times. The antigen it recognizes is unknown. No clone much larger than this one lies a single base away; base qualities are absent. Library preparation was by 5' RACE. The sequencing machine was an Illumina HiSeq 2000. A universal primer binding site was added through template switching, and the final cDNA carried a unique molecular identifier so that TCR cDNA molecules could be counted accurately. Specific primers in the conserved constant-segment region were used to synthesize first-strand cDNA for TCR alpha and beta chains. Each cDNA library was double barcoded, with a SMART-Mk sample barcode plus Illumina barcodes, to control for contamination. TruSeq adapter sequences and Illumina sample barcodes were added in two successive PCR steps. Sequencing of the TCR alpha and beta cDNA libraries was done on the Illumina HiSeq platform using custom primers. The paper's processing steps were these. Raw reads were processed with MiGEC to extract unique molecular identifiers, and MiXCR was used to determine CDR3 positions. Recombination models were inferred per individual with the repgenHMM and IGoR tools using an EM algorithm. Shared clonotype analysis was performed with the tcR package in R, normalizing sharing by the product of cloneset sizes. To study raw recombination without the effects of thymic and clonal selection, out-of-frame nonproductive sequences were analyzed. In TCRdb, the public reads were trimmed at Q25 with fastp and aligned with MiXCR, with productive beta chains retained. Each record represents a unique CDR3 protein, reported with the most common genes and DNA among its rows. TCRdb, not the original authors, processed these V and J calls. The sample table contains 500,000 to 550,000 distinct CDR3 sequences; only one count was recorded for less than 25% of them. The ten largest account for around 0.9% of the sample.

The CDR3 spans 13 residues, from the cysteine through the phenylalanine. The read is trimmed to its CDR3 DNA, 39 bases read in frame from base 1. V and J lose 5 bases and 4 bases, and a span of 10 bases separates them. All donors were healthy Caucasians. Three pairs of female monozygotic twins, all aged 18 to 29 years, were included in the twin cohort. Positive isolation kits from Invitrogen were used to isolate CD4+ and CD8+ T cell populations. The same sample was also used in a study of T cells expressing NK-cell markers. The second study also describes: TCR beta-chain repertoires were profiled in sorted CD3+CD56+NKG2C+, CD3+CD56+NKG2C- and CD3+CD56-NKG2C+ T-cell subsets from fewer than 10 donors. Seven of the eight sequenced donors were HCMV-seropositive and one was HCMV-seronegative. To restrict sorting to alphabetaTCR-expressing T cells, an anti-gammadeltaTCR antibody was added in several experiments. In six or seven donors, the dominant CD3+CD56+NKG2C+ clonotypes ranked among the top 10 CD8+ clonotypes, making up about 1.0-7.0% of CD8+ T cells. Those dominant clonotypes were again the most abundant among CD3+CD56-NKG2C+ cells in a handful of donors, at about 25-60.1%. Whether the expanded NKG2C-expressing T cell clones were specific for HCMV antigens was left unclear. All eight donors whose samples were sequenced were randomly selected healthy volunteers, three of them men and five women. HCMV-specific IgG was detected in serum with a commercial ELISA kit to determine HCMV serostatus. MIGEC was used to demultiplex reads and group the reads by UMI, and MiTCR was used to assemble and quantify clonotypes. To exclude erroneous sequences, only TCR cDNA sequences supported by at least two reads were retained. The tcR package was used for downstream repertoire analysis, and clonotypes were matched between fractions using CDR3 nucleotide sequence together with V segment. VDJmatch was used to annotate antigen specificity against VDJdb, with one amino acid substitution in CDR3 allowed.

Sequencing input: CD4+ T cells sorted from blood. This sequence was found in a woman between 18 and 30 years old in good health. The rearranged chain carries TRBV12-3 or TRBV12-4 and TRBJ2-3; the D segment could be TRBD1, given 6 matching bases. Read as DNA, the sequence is TGTGCCAGCAGTCAACAGGGCTCAGATACGCAGTATTTT. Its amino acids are CASSQQGSDTQYF.